This T cell receptor (beta chain) is drawn from a study of breast tumors, draining lymph nodes, adjacent tissues (dated by TCRdb to the mid-2010s). Some background on the complete study: In breast cancer patients, the study compared the TCR beta repertoires of tumor, adjacent nontumor tissue and axillary lymph nodes. In human breast cancer, the study set out to evaluate how tumor, surrounding tissue and draining lymph node repertoires relate to one another and whether T cells may move between these sites.

TCRdb shows the sequencer as Illumina HiSeq 2000. Multiplex PCR amplification was used to build the TCR beta chain libraries. High-throughput sequencing was used to analyze the amplified TCR beta chain products. TCRdb redid the processing of the public reads, applying fastp at Q25 and MiXCR, and retained in-frame beta chains. Each entry merges the rows of one CDR3 protein and shows their most common DNA and genes. Within this sample are 20,000 to 25,000 distinct CDR3 sequences, with about 38% of them counted one time only. The leading ten clones occupy roughly 25% of the sample. By how much of the sample it makes up, this clonotype is medium-sized (0.01 to 0.1%). Its target antigen remains unknown. Nothing much larger sits one base from this clone, and base qualities are not available. What the study reported, not specific to this receptor: A scenario in which most tumor T cells derive from the lymph node and then expand within tumor tissue was judged to be consistent with the data. Tumors showed preferential V and J gene usage, and their T-cell repertoire diversity fell below that of lymph nodes yet above that of nontumor tissue. Tumor and nontumor tissue repertoires were significantly more similar in luminal-like than in basal-like breast cancer. The study presented the conclusion that tumor T cells originate in lymph nodes as consistent with a hypothesis, not as something directly demonstrated.

Trimming takes 6 bases from V and 8 bases from J, and the germline ends sit 16 bases apart. The CDR3 measures 14 amino acids from cysteine to phenylalanine. Only CDR3 DNA remains: 42 bases, in frame from the first base. The V and J genes are TRBV12-3 or TRBV12-4 and TRBJ2-2; no D gene is confidently identified. The sequencing input was breast tumor tissue. The clonotype was recovered from a female donor with breast cancer. Some clones in this sample may be carry-over from other donors' samples. The sequence in DNA is TGTGCCAGCAGACCGGGTCCAGAGAATGGGGAGCTGTTTTTT. Its protein reads: CASRPGPENGELFF.